Below, 17 T cell receptor beta chains from the same sample are listed, as sequenced in a study of cytomegalovirus exposure and HLA in healthy donors. PCR employed 60 Vbeta and 13 Jbeta primers. Clones were sequenced by immunoSEQ multiplex PCR, and TCRdb holds only the in-frame ones, with some missing. The table lists roughly 130,000 clones, around two thirds of them singletons. Material for sequencing was PBMCs. These receptors were obtained from a woman aged 40 to 50 in good health and CMV-seropositive.

This clone was observed a few times. The DNA for the CDR3 is TGCGCCAGCAGCCAAGATTTCGCCCGAGGGAATCAGCCCCAGCATTTT. It yields the protein CASSQDFARGNQPQHF. The chain uses TRBV4-1 and TRBJ1-5; no clear D gene. The CDR3 totals 16 residues. Germline-derived CDR1 and CDR2 are MGHRA and YSYEKL. Trimming took off 0 bases at V and 4 bases at J, with 13 bases between the two ends.

This clone was seen a few times. The CDR3 region has the DNA TGTGCTAGTGGTTTGAAAGATGACAGTGGGGATTCGTACGAGCAGTACTTC. Its protein is CASGLKDDSGDSYEQYF. The chain has TRBV12-5 and TRBJ2-7, with D maybe TRBD1 (5 bases). CDR1 and CDR2 from the germline V gene are LGHNT and FRNRAP. The CDR3 totals 17 residues. Trimming left V 2 bases short and J 4 bases short, with 21 bases between.

V gene TRBV19 combines with J gene TRBJ2-7; no clear D gene. V lost 4 bases and J 0 bases, leaving 10 bases between the germline ends. The CDR3 is 14 amino acids. Germline V CDR1 and CDR2: LNHDA, SQIVND (reference sequence). The CDR3 reads CASSNRGTSYEQYF. Here the CDR3 DNA reads TGTGCCAGTAGTAACCGCGGCACCTCCTACGAGCAGTACTTC.

The gene calls are TRBV6-5 and TRBJ1-1; D may be TRBD1 (6 bases). The CDR3 runs 13 residues. Trimming pared 2 bases from V and 11 bases from J, leaving 15 bases between. In germline, CDR1 is MNHEY, CDR2 SVGAGI. DNA for the CDR3: TGTGCCAGCAGTTACGGGACAACGGGGCAGGCTTTCTTT. It yields the protein CASSYGTTGQAFF.

This chain connects TRBV15 to TRBJ2-1; D might be TRBD2 (6 bases). The germline gives CDR1 LNHNV, CDR2 YYDKDF (reference sequence). Deletions cut 0 bases from V and 2 bases from J, with 11 bases between. There are 16 residues in the CDR3. As DNA, the CDR3 is TGTGCCACCAGCAGAGATCTTGGCGGGACCTACAATGAGCAGTTCTTC. Translating it yields CATSRDLGGTYNEQFF.

This chain links TRBV5-8 with TRBJ1-3; no clear D gene. The V gene lost 7 bases and the J gene lost 4 bases, with 9 bases spanning the gap. There are 12 residues in the CDR3. Germline CDR1 reads SGHTS; CDR2 reads YDEGEE. The CDR3 DNA sequence: TGTGCCAGCTCCTTGCGGGGAAACACCATATATTTT. Residues: CASSLRGNTIYF.

CDR3 in DNA: TGTGCCAGCAGCAAAAAGGGGGGGCAGGGGATCGGAAGTCAGCCCCAGCATTTT. Translated: CASSKKGGQGIGSQPQHF. The V gene is TRBV21-1, the J gene TRBJ1-5. TRBV21-1 is described as a pseudogene. This CDR3 is built from 18 residues.

V gene TRBV30 combines with J gene TRBJ1-6; TRBD1 agrees at 7 bases. This CDR3 contains 13 residues. Germline V gene sequence: CDR1 GTSNPN, CDR2 SVGIG (reference sequence). Losses at the gene ends were 6 bases for V and 6 bases for J; bases not matched to a gene: 5. Written as DNA, the CDR3 is TGTGCCTGCAGACAGGGAGGTAATTCACCCCTCCACTTT. It encodes CACRQGGNSPLHF. Full variable domain (rest looked up from reference TRBV30 and TRBJ1-6): SQTIHQWPATLVQPVGSPLSLECTVEGTSNPNLYWYRQAAGRGLQLLFYSVGIGQISSEVPQNLSASRPQDRQFILSSKKLLLSDSGFYLCACRQGGNSPLHFGNGTRLTVT.

The gene calls are TRBV11-2 and TRBJ2-7; weak D call: TRBD2 (6 bases). Germline V gives CDR1 SGHAT, CDR2 FQNNGV. This CDR3 spans 12 amino acids. V was trimmed by 9 bases and J by 2 bases, leaving 11 bases between them. The CDR3 loop reads CASTSYTYEQYF. The CDR3 bases are TGTGCCAGTACTAGCTACACCTACGAGCAGTACTTC.

In DNA, the CDR3 is TGTGCCAGCAGCGTAGTCGAAAGAGATGGCTACACCTTC. This encodes CASSVVERDGYTF. The chain is built from TRBV9 and TRBJ1-2, with D uncertain. From germline, CDR1 is SGDLS and CDR2 YYNGEE. Trimming shortened V by 0 bases and J by 6 bases, and 9 bases separated the two germline ends. This CDR3 has 13 residues.

The rearrangement joins TRBV5-4 to TRBJ2-5; maybe TRBD2 (6 bases). The germline V gene has CDR1 SGHNT and CDR2 YYREEE (reference sequence). The ends were cut back, 0 bases at V and 3 bases at J, with 12 bases in the middle. The CDR3 length is 15 residues. This chain's CDR3 is CASSLGPSAEETQYF. Written as DNA, the CDR3 is TGTGCCAGCAGCTTGGGGCCTAGCGCCGAAGAGACCCAGTACTTC.

This clone was seen a handful of times. The chain links TRBV19 to TRBJ2-1, with TRBD1 matching 9 bases. CDR1 is LNHDA, CDR2 SQIVND, per germline (reference sequence). J lost 5 bases, V lost 9 bases, and 8 bases had no gene match. This CDR3 is 14 amino acids long. The CDR3 sequence: CASAPGQGNNEQFF. CDR3 DNA: TGTGCCAGCGCCCCGGGACAGGGTAACAATGAGCAGTTCTTC. The whole variable domain, filled in from reference TRBV19 and TRBJ2-1, reads DGGITQSPKYLFRKEGQNVTLSCEQNLNHDAMYWYRQDPGQGLRLIYYSQIVNDFQKGDIAEGYSVSREKKESFPLTVTSAQKNPTAFYLCASAPGQGNNEQFFGPGTRLTVL.

The gene calls are TRBV6-5 and TRBJ1-1; possibly TRBD1 for D (5 bases). The CDR3 spans 12 residues. CDR1 is MNHEY and CDR2 is SVGAGI in the germline V gene. V was cut by 8 bases and J by 8 bases, with 15 bases left in between. CDR3 in DNA: TGTGCCAGCGCCCCAGGGCCCAGGGAAGCTTTCTTT. Translation gives CASAPGPREAFF.

The CDR3 bases are TGTGCCAGCAGTGAAGCCGGGACAGGGGGAGGCTACACCTTC. Translation: CASSEAGTGGGYTF. The rearrangement uses TRBV6-1 and TRBJ1-2, with 11 bases fitting TRBD1. The V gene end was trimmed by 0 bases and the J gene end by 8 bases; junction bases not matched to a gene: 2. The CDR3 extends over 14 amino acids. Germline CDR1 and CDR2: MNHNS and SASEGT.

The chain employs TRBV7-8 and TRBJ1-2, with D uncertain. Trimming took 5 bases from V and 7 from J, leaving 20 bases between them. CDR1 SGHVS and CDR2 FQNEAQ come from the germline V gene. The CDR3 covers 15 residues. The CDR3 reads CASSPTGGSVVGYTF. As DNA, the CDR3 is TGTGCCAGCAGCCCAACCGGAGGGTCGGTCGTTGGCTACACCTTC.

The J gene is TRBJ2-5, the V gene TRBV10-3; perhaps TRBD2 as D (6 bases). There are 15 residues in the CDR3. Germline V gene data show CDR1 as ENHRY and CDR2 as SYGVKD. V dropped 3 bases and J dropped 5 bases, with 16 bases sitting between them. CDR3: CAISDPRGLGETQYF. In DNA form, the CDR3 reads TGTGCCATCAGTGACCCGCGGGGCCTGGGGGAGACCCAGTACTTC.

The chain employs TRBV7-2 and TRBJ1-2, with unresolved D. Deletions cut 6 bases from V and 12 bases from J, with 14 bases between. This CDR3 has 11 residues. Germline V CDR1 and CDR2: SGHTA, FQGNSA. CDR3 sequence reads: CASRTEQTHTF. The CDR3 nucleotides read TGTGCCAGCAGAACGGAGCAGACCCACACCTTC.